This T cell receptor beta chain was documented in a study of radiotherapy plus CTLA-4 blockade in lung cancer. In the study overall: Objective responses emerged in 15% to 20% of patients, and over 30% attained disease control. General study results and limits: Early shifts in blood T cell clones, with interferon-beta, reportedly predicted response best. Among blood TCR repertoires after radiotherapy plus ipilimumab, tumor-derived clones expanded.

Assay used: immunoSEQ multiplex PCR; TCRdb lists only in-frame clones, some missing. The repertoire holds over 14,000 clones, with 72% as singletons. The germline CDR1 and CDR2 sequences are LGHNA and YNFKEQ. CDR3 length: 17 residues. In the case of this clone: Antigen unknown. A far larger clone is one base from this, pointing to a likely read error. The identical CDR3 is also encoded by other nucleotide sequences in the sample.

The source material was peripheral blood, sampled from a patient treated with radiotherapy plus ipilimumab. The gene calls are TRBV4-2 and TRBJ2-5, with TRBD2 matching 10 bases. This clonotype originated in a human donor with non-small cell lung cancer whose response to radiotherapy plus ipilimumab could not be evaluated. In DNA form, the CDR3 reads TGTGCTAGCAGCCAAGATACAGCGGGGGGGCCGTTAGGGACCCAGTACTTC. It is translated as CASSQDTAGGPLGTQYF.